Shown below are 27 T cell receptor beta chains from a single sample sequenced in a study of blood T cells in healthy people across ages. Alongside a J-beta primer mix, a sample-barcoded 5' primer served in a second PCR lasting about 6 to 12 cycles. Each CDR3 protein gets one entry after TCRdb re-called the 5' RACE reads with MiXCR. This table has about 1 million distinct CDR3 sequences, about 23% appearing once. This sample also appeared in a second study, on T cells of mothers and their children.

What was sequenced was blood. The receptors were sampled from a girl aged 2 to 10 in good health.

The rearrangement links TRBV6-2 or TRBV6-3 to TRBJ2-5; D gene ambiguous. The J call may be wrong; the DNA end is better matched by TRBJ2-7. CDR1 and CDR2 (germline): MNHEY, SVGEGT. This CDR3 spans 11 amino acids. DNA for the CDR3: TGTGCCAGCAGTTCAAACTTCGAGCAGTACTTC. Its translation: CASSSNFEQYF.

The V and J genes are TRBV7-9 and TRBJ1-2, with TRBD1 matching over 10 bases. V lost 5 bases and J lost 8; bases outside the gene matches: 14. There are 16 residues in the CDR3. From germline, CDR1 is SEHNR and CDR2 FQNEAQ (reference sequence). In nucleotides, the CDR3 is TGTGCCAGCAGCCCAGGGACAGGGGTTTCATGGTTCGGCTACACCTTC. Encoded protein: CASSPGTGVSWFGYTF.

This clonotype was detected a few times. This chain uses TRBV2 with TRBJ1-5, with 11 nucleotides matching TRBD1. The junction had 8 bases not matched to a gene; V was cut back by 8 bases and J by 2 bases. Per germline, CDR1 SNHLY and CDR2 FYNNEI. This CDR3 has 16 residues. Written as DNA, the CDR3 is TGTGCCAGCGGGTGGACAGGGGGCATTGGCAATCAGCCCCAGCATTTT. Protein product: CASGWTGGIGNQPQHF.

This clonotype has only a few counts. The rearrangement joins TRBV5-1 to TRBJ1-4; D is ambiguous. With 0 bases removed from V and 6 bases from J, the gap between germline ends came to 9 bases. The V gene's germline CDR1 is SGHRS and CDR2 YFSETQ. This CDR3 spans 14 amino acids. The CDR3 coding sequence is TGCGCCAGCAGCTTGGTGCAGGAAGATGAAAAACTGTTTTTT. This sequence encodes CASSLVQEDEKLFF.

In DNA, the CDR3 is TGCAGCGCTGGGCGGGGAGGGAACACTGAAGCTTTCTTT. Translation: CSAGRGGNTEAFF. This sequence joins TRBV29-1 and TRBJ1-1; D not resolved. The CDR3 is made up of 13 amino acids. CDR1 and CDR2 (germline): SQVTM, ANQGSEA. With 7 bases removed from V and 1 base from J, the gap between germline ends came to 13 bases. Based on the CDR3 plus reference TRBV29-1 and TRBJ1-1, the full variable domain is SAVISQKPSRDICQRGTSLTIQCQVDSQVTMMFWYRQQPGQSLTLIATANQGSEATYESGFVIDKFPISRPNLTFSTLTVSNMSPEDSSIYLCSAGRGGNTEAFFGQGTRLTVV.

This sequence joins TRBV24-1 and TRBJ2-1; no clear D gene. Trimming left V 5 bases short and J 6 bases short, with 7 bases between. Germline CDR1 and CDR2: KGHDR and SFDVKD. The CDR3 length is 12 residues. The CDR3 loop is CATSAITNEQFF. The CDR3 DNA is TGTGCCACCAGTGCAATTACCAATGAGCAGTTCTTC.

There are a few counts of this clonotype. The chain couples TRBV20-1 to TRBJ1-1; maybe TRBD1 (6 bases). Trimming pared 2 bases from V and 1 base from J, leaving 8 bases between. Germline CDR1 is DFQATT and CDR2 is SNEGSKA (reference sequence). CDR3 size: 13 residues. The CDR3 loop is CSARRTENTEAFF. CDR3 in DNA: TGCAGTGCTAGACGGACAGAGAACACTGAAGCTTTCTTT.

This chain connects TRBV5-1 to TRBJ2-3; D unclear. Trimming stripped 2 bases from V and 2 bases from J, with 9 bases between. CDR1 is SGHRS, CDR2 YFSETQ, per germline. The length of the CDR3 is 14 residues. CDR3 DNA: TGCGCCAGCAGCTTTTTACGGTCCACAGATACGCAGTATTTT. Its translation: CASSFLRSTDTQYF.

The chain couples TRBV27 to TRBJ2-5; D gene ambiguous. The end of the DNA fits TRBJ2-7 better, so the J call may be wrong. The CDR3 consists of 13 residues. The germline V gene has CDR1 MNHEY and CDR2 SMNVEV (reference sequence). CDR3 sequence (DNA): TGTGCCAGCAGTACCCGACCGAGTTACGAGCAGTACTTC. It specifies CASSTRPSYEQYF.

This clonotype was observed at least ten times. This chain links TRBV9 with TRBJ1-4; D not resolved. V lost 0 bases and J lost 8, with 8 bases in between. The CDR3 is made up of 13 amino acids. The germline V gene encodes CDR1 SGDLS and CDR2 YYNGEE. CDR3 coding DNA: TGTGCCAGCAGCGTAGGCCTCCACGAAAAACTGTTTTTT. It yields the protein CASSVGLHEKLFF.

The V call is TRBV27, the J call TRBJ2-5; D ambiguous. The assigned J gene may be wrong: the sequence end matches TRBJ2-7 better. Per germline, CDR1 MNHEY and CDR2 SMNVEV (reference sequence). The CDR3 is 16 residues long. CDR3: CASSLSSPVGYYEQYF. Here the CDR3 DNA reads TGTGCCAGCAGTTTATCGTCCCCAGTGGGGTATTACGAGCAGTACTTC.

V is TRBV25-1 and J is TRBJ2-1, with 8 positions matching TRBD2. The ends lost 5 bases at V and 6 bases at J; junction bases unmatched: 6. Germline CDR1 reads MGHDK; CDR2 reads SYGVNS. The CDR3 runs to 14 residues. The CDR3 bases are TGTGCCAGCAGTCGGGGGGGGGAAGGCAATGAGCAGTTCTTC. Translation: CASSRGGEGNEQFF. The variable domain in full, with the rest retrieved from reference TRBV25-1 and TRBJ2-1, is EADIYQTPRYLVIGTGKKITLECSQTMGHDKMYWYQQDPGMELHLIHYSYGVNSTEKGDLSSESTVSRIRTEHFPLTLESARPSHTSQYLCASSRGGEGNEQFFGPGTRLTVL.

This clonotype occurred a few times. This chain connects TRBV4-1 to TRBJ2-7; 7 bases map to TRBD2. The V and J ends lost 1 base and 2 bases, in that order; junction bases with no gene match: 5. The CDR3 contains 15 residues. CDR1 and CDR2 (germline): MGHRA, YSYEKL. The CDR3 coding sequence is TGCGCCAGCAGCCAAGGGCCGGCGGGAGCCTACGAGCAGTACTTC. Protein product: CASSQGPAGAYEQYF.

This clonotype turned up a few times. The genes are TRBV20-1 and TRBJ2-7, with D hard to call. The CDR3 spans 17 residues. With 3 bases removed from V and 1 base from J, the gap between germline ends came to 22 bases. Germline loops: CDR1 DFQATT, CDR2 SNEGSKA (reference sequence). In DNA, the CDR3 is TGCAGTGCTAGTAGCATCTATGGGCCTAAGGTATCCTACGAGCAGTACTTC. Its translation is CSASSIYGPKVSYEQYF.

This chain joins TRBV7-2 and TRBJ2-3; 7 nucleotides match TRBD1. The V gene end was trimmed by 3 bases and the J gene end by 5 bases; junction bases not matched to a gene: 11. There are 16 residues in the CDR3. CDR1 is SGHTA and CDR2 is FQGNSA in the germline V gene. The CDR3 DNA sequence: TGTGCCAGCAGCTTTCGGGGACAGCTTGTGGGAGATACGCAGTATTTT. Its protein is CASSFRGQLVGDTQYF. Complete variable domain (other parts from reference TRBV7-2 and TRBJ2-3): GAGVSQSPSNKVTEKGKDVELRCDPISGHTALYWYRQSLGQGLEFLIYFQGNSAPDKSGLPSDRFSAERTGGSVSTLTIQRTQQEDSAVYLCASSFRGQLVGDTQYFGPGTRLTVL.

This clonotype was detected a few times. The V and J genes are TRBV11-2 and TRBJ1-4, with 8 bases lining up with TRBD1. Germline V CDR1 and CDR2: SGHAT, FQNNGV. The CDR3 is made up of 16 amino acids. V was pared by 5 bases and J by 8 bases, with 13 bases of the junction left unmatched. The CDR3 sequence: CASSPRGTGEDEKLFF. The CDR3 DNA reads as TGTGCCAGCAGCCCTCGAGGGACAGGAGAAGACGAAAAACTGTTTTTT.

The chain joins TRBV6-1 to TRBJ2-5, with D perhaps matching TRBD2 (5 bases). The CDR3 is 15 amino acids. Deletions cut 5 bases from V and 7 bases from J, with 20 bases between. Germline V gene sequence: CDR1 MNHNS, CDR2 SASEGT. CDR3: CASSPRRAGKGTQYF. CDR3 sequence (DNA): TGTGCCAGCAGTCCCCGTAGGGCGGGTAAAGGGACCCAGTACTTC.

This rearrangement joins TRBV19 to TRBJ2-2; D possibly corresponds to TRBD1 (6 bases). The length of the CDR3 is 12 residues. CDR1 and CDR2 from the germline V gene are LNHDA and SQIVND (reference sequence). V lost 7 bases and J lost 5, with 8 bases in between. CDR3 in DNA: TGTGCCAGTAAGCAGGGGACCGGGGAGCTGTTTTTT. As protein: CASKQGTGELFF.

This clonotype occurred many times. The chain couples TRBV12-3 or TRBV12-4 to TRBJ2-7, with 9 bases that match TRBD1. There are 15 residues in the CDR3. V was pared by 2 bases and J by 2 bases, with 4 bases of the junction left unmatched. The CDR3 DNA reads TGTGCCAGCAGTTTAAAAGGACAGGGGCCCTACGAGCAGTACTTC. Amino acid sequence: CASSLKGQGPYEQYF.

As to this clonotype: The DNA is left out, because the CDR3 cannot be placed on it with certainty; the CDR3 is given as TCRdb lists it. The chain joins TRBV28 to TRBJ2-3; TRBD1 was called by the table and not checked on the DNA. The CDR3 sequence runs 17 residues, both termini included. Germline V gene data show CDR1 as MDHEN and CDR2 as SYDVKM. The CDR3 loop reads CASSTSRQGASGDTQYF.

This clonotype was picked up a small number of times. This chain joins TRBV20-1 and TRBJ2-5, with D possibly called TRBD1 or TRBD2 (6 bases each). Germline V lookup: CDR1 DFQATT, CDR2 SNEGSKA (reference sequence). The CDR3 contains 13 residues. Trimming took off 3 bases at V and 5 bases at J, with 13 bases between the two ends. The CDR3 is CSASVGGGETQYF. In DNA form, the CDR3 reads TGCAGTGCTAGTGTGGGGGGCGGGGAGACCCAGTACTTC.

This clonotype has a handful of counts. This sequence joins TRBV19 and TRBJ2-5, with D perhaps matching TRBD2 (6 bases). The end of the DNA aligns better with TRBJ2-1, so the J call may be wrong. Germline V gene sequence: CDR1 LNHDA, CDR2 SQIVND (reference sequence). This CDR3 has 14 amino acids. DNA for the CDR3: TGTGCCAGTAGTAACGCGGGACTCTACAATGAGCAGTTCTTC. It is translated as CASSNAGLYNEQFF.

V and J are TRBV7-9 and TRBJ1-2; 8 positions agree with TRBD1. This CDR3 is 14 amino acids long. V shed 2 bases and J 4 bases; nucleotides not matched to a gene: 3. The germline V gene encodes CDR1 SEHNR and CDR2 FQNEAQ (reference sequence). CDR3 amino acids: CASSLNRGAYGYTF. CDR3 DNA: TGTGCCAGCAGCTTAAACAGGGGGGCCTATGGCTACACCTTC.

This clonotype came up many times. This chain joins TRBV4-1 and TRBJ2-7, with 10 bases identical to TRBD2. With V trimmed by 0 bases and J by 4 bases, 15 bases remained unmatched. Germline CDR1 and CDR2: MGHRA and YSYEKL. The CDR3 sequence is 19 residues long. The CDR3 nucleotides are TGCGCCAGCAGCCAAGAGGCTAGCGGGAGTTCCCCGGGGCGGTACGAGCAGTACTTC. It yields the protein CASSQEASGSSPGRYEQYF.

The chain has TRBV12-3 or TRBV12-4 and TRBJ1-2, with TRBD1 as a possible D gene (5 bases). CDR3 length: 16 amino acids. The V end lost 1 base, the J end lost 4 bases, and 16 bases lay between the germline ends. The CDR3, as DNA: TGTGCCAGCAGTTTAGGGTGGGGCAGCGGATTCTATGGCTACACCTTC. Protein sequence: CASSLGWGSGFYGYTF.

V gene TRBV28 combines with J gene TRBJ2-1, with a tentative D call TRBD1 (6 bases). The V and J ends lost 6 bases and 0 bases respectively, with 18 bases between them. The germline V gene has CDR1 MDHEN and CDR2 SYDVKM. The CDR3 is made up of 17 amino acids. The CDR3 DNA sequence: TGTGCCAGCAGCCAGATGGGGGCGGCTTCCTCCTACAATGAGCAGTTCTTC. Protein: CASSQMGAASSYNEQFF.

The chain carries TRBV12-3 or TRBV12-4 and TRBJ2-7, with 10 bases identical to TRBD2. This CDR3 contains 15 residues. The ends lost 6 bases at V and 2 bases at J; junction bases unmatched: 7. CDR3 sequence: CASSDSGGFTYEQYF. In DNA, the CDR3 is TGTGCCAGCAGCGATAGCGGGGGGTTTACCTACGAGCAGTACTTC.